Following are 26 T cell receptor beta chains from one sample sequenced in a study of spatial heterogeneity in lung cancer. Time point meaning: blood at routine non-recurrence follow-up after resection. Using its own MiXCR run on the 5' RACE reads, TCRdb lists one record per CDR3 protein. The table lists 40,000 to 45,000 distinct CDR3 sequences, under 25% of them singletons, with 7% to 7.5% in the top ten. Material: PBMCs, obtained at follow-up. These receptors were obtained from a female donor with early-stage non-small cell lung cancer.

The chain is built from TRBV11-2 and TRBJ1-4, with TRBD1 matching 7 bases. From germline, CDR1 is SGHAT and CDR2 FQNNGV. The CDR3 has 13 residues. J gave up 7 bases and V 6 bases, and 5 bases lay outside the gene matches. The chain's CDR3 is CASSLWTGEKLFF. The CDR3 coding sequence is TGTGCCAGCAGTTTGTGGACAGGTGAAAAACTGTTTTTT.

The V and J genes are TRBV7-9 and TRBJ1-1; D is unclear. The CDR3 has 14 residues. Trimming removed 4 bases at V and 1 base at J, with 10 bases between. The germline CDR1 and CDR2 sequences are SEHNR and FQNEAQ (reference sequence). The CDR3 sequence: CASSSWAENTEAFF. CDR3 in DNA: TGTGCCAGCAGCTCCTGGGCGGAGAACACTGAAGCTTTCTTT.

This clonotype was counted at least ten times. The rearrangement links TRBV7-3 to TRBJ1-6, with D possibly TRBD1 on 6 matching bases. CDR3 length equals 14 residues. The germline gives CDR1 SGHTA, CDR2 FQGTGA. V lost 0 bases and J 10 bases, leaving 10 bases between the germline ends. The CDR3 DNA follows: TGTGCCAGCAGCTTAACAGGGGGTCAATCACCCCTCCACTTT. It is translated as CASSLTGGQSPLHF.

The chain carries TRBV10-3 and TRBJ1-2; tentative D call: TRBD1 (5 bases). V dropped 4 bases and J dropped 2 bases, with 20 bases sitting between them. Germline CDR1 reads ENHRY; CDR2 reads SYGVKD. This CDR3 is built from 17 residues. The CDR3 reads CAISGFRQGHTNYGYTF. The CDR3 bases are TGTGCCATCAGTGGATTTCGGCAGGGCCATACGAACTATGGCTACACCTTC.

This clonotype was seen repeatedly, ten times or more. The chain has TRBV7-3 and TRBJ2-5, with D tentatively TRBD2 (5 bases). Germline-derived CDR1 and CDR2 are SGHTA and FQGTGA. This CDR3 contains 15 residues. Trimming took off 4 bases at V and 5 bases at J, with 17 bases between the two ends. Here the CDR3 reads CASSSGVGMLETQYF. In DNA form, the CDR3 reads TGTGCCAGCAGCTCCGGGGTAGGGATGTTGGAGACCCAGTACTTC.

The chain has TRBV29-1 and TRBJ1-2; D call uncertain. The germline V gene has CDR1 SQVTM and CDR2 ANQGSEA. The CDR3 is 12 amino acids. V shed 4 bases and J shed 4 bases, with 10 bases lying between them. As DNA, the CDR3 is TGCAGCGTTGTGGCACAGACCTATGGCTACACCTTC. It specifies CSVVAQTYGYTF.

The chain employs TRBV20-1 and TRBJ2-5; 11 positions agree with TRBD2. The V gene end was trimmed by 5 bases and the J gene end by 5 bases; junction bases not matched to a gene: 7. CDR1 is DFQATT and CDR2 is SNEGSKA in the germline V gene (reference sequence). The CDR3 is 14 amino acids. In DNA form, the CDR3 reads TGCAGTGCTCCTAGCGGGGGGCGGTATGAGACCCAGTACTTC. It is translated as CSAPSGGRYETQYF.

This clonotype has only a few counts. The chain employs TRBV10-3 and TRBJ2-7; 10 nucleotides align to TRBD2. The CDR3 runs to 14 residues. Germline V gives CDR1 ENHRY, CDR2 SYGVKD. Unmatched junction bases numbered 4, after V lost 5 bases and J lost 3 bases. This chain's CDR3 is CAISSGTSDYEQYF. The CDR3, as DNA: TGTGCCATCAGTTCCGGGACTAGCGACTACGAGCAGTACTTC.

In this sample, this clonotype turned up many times. V is TRBV30 and J is TRBJ2-7; the D gene is possibly TRBD2 (5 bases). The V gene lost 2 bases and the J gene lost 2 bases, with 10 bases spanning the gap. This CDR3 is built from 13 residues. The V gene's germline CDR1 is GTSNPN and CDR2 SVGIG (reference sequence). The CDR3: CAWSSLVPYEQYF. CDR3 nucleotide sequence: TGTGCCTGGAGTTCACTAGTACCCTACGAGCAGTACTTC.

In its sample, this clonotype was seen a few times. The chain employs TRBV12-3 or TRBV12-4 and TRBJ2-7; 10 bases align to TRBD1. J gave up 8 bases and V 5 bases, and 3 bases lay outside the gene matches. CDR3 length equals 12 residues. As DNA, the CDR3 is TGTGCCAGCAGTCCGGGACAGGGGAAGCAGTACGTC. Translating it yields CASSPGQGKQYV.

V is TRBV18 and J is TRBJ1-6; TRBD1 matches at 9 bases. After removal of 2 bases from V and 8 bases from J, the junction contained 4 bases not matched to a gene. The CDR3 consists of 15 residues. CDR1 and CDR2 from the germline V gene are KGHSH and LQKENI. The DNA for the CDR3 is TGTGCCAGCTCACCAACGGACAGGGGTGATTCACCCCTCCACTTT. The encoded protein is CASSPTDRGDSPLHF.

By share, this clonotype counts as medium-sized. The chain is built from TRBV24-1 and TRBJ2-7, with 7 bases matching TRBD1. CDR1 is KGHDR and CDR2 is SFDVKD in the germline V gene. The V segment lost 7 bases and the J segment 6 bases; nucleotides outside the gene matches: 8. This CDR3 is built from 13 residues. DNA for the CDR3: TGTGCCACCAGATTCCCCCGACAGGGCGAGCAGTACGTC. This translates into CATRFPRQGEQYV.

This clonotype has a handful of counts. The chain uses TRBV3-1 and TRBJ1-1; 10 nucleotides align to TRBD1. CDR3 size: 17 residues. J lost 0 bases, V lost 4 bases, and 8 bases had no gene match. CDR1 is LGHDT and CDR2 is YNNKEL in the germline V gene (reference sequence). CDR3 nucleotides: TGTGCCAGCAGCCCTGACAGGGGGCTACTGTTGAACACTGAAGCTTTCTTT. As protein: CASSPDRGLLLNTEAFF.

There are a few counts of this clonotype. The V call is TRBV20-1, the J call TRBJ2-3; 7 nucleotides agree with TRBD2. The germline V gene encodes CDR1 DFQATT and CDR2 SNEGSKA (reference sequence). The CDR3 totals 14 residues. Trimming at V came to 5 bases and at J to 0 bases, leaving 5 bases not matched to a gene. CDR3 protein: CSALLASSTDTQYF. CDR3 nucleotides: TGCAGTGCTTTACTAGCGTCTAGCACAGATACGCAGTATTTT.

The V gene is TRBV20-1, the J gene TRBJ2-5; 8 positions match TRBD2. With 4 bases clipped from V and 2 bases from J, the junction kept 9 bases outside the gene matches. Germline V CDR1 and CDR2: DFQATT, SNEGSKA (reference sequence). CDR3 size: 15 residues. CDR3 in DNA: TGCAGTGCTATGAGCCTAACTAGCGGACAAGAGACCCAGTACTTC. Amino acids: CSAMSLTSGQETQYF.

This clonotype was seen ten or more times. The genes are TRBV19 and TRBJ1-2; possible D gene TRBD1, 5 bases. Germline-derived CDR1 and CDR2 are LNHDA and SQIVND (reference sequence). V gave up 0 bases and J gave up 7 bases, with 9 bases separating them. CDR3 length equals 13 residues. CDR3 nucleotides: TGTGCCAGTAGTATAGAAACAGGAACTGGCTACACCTTC. Translated: CASSIETGTGYTF.

As concerns this clonotype: A read error is possible here, since a much larger clone lies one base away. The chain uses TRBV19 and TRBJ1-2; 10 bases agree with TRBD1. CDR3 length equals 16 residues. Germline-derived CDR1 and CDR2 are LNHDA and SQIVND (reference sequence). The CDR3 DNA sequence: TGTGTCAGTACCGTCCACGGACAGGGGGTCATCTATGGCTACACCTTC. Translated, it gives CVSTVHGQGVIYGYTF.

This clonotype came up many times. V is TRBV19 and J is TRBJ2-3, with TRBD2 matching 13 bases. The CDR3 extends over 16 amino acids. Trimming removed 5 bases from V and 1 base from J; junction bases left unmatched: 3. Germline V gene lookup returns CDR1 LNHDA and CDR2 SQIVND (reference sequence). CDR3 region: CASSPGTSGGTDTQYF. CDR3 DNA: TGTGCCAGTAGTCCTGGGACTAGCGGGGGCACAGATACGCAGTATTTT.

The V and J genes are TRBV2 and TRBJ2-3; D tentatively fits TRBD1 or TRBD2 (5 bases each). The V end lost 4 bases, the J end lost 2 bases, and 7 bases lay between the germline ends. The CDR3 covers 13 residues. Per the germline V gene, CDR1 is SNHLY and CDR2 is FYNNEI. The CDR3 DNA follows: TGTGCCAGCAGTGGAGGGGCCACAGATACGCAGTATTTT. Translation: CASSGGATDTQYF.

In its sample, this clonotype was seen many times. This rearrangement joins TRBV7-9 to TRBJ2-1; TRBD1 is a possible D gene (5 bases). The CDR3 sequence is 17 residues long. Trimming took 4 bases from V and 2 from J, leaving 18 bases between them. Germline assignment: CDR1 SEHNR and CDR2 FQNEAQ (reference sequence). This CDR3 reads CASSSPHLGAAYNEQFF. Here the CDR3 DNA reads TGTGCCAGCAGCTCCCCCCATCTTGGGGCGGCCTACAATGAGCAGTTCTTC.

The CDR3 reads CASRSGGDTNTGELFF. The DNA for the CDR3 is TGCGCCAGCAGGTCCGGCGGGGACACCAACACCGGGGAGCTGTTTTTT. V usage is TRBV5-1 and J usage is TRBJ2-2; tentatively, D is TRBD1 or TRBD2 (6 bases each). The CDR3 spans 16 residues. Germline loops: CDR1 SGHRS, CDR2 YFSETQ. V was cut by 5 bases and J by 2 bases, with 16 bases left in between.

This clonotype was detected only a few times. This chain joins TRBV19 and TRBJ2-5; D remains ambiguous. The CDR3 length is 14 residues. Germline CDR1 is LNHDA and CDR2 is SQIVND (reference sequence). Trimming pared 5 bases from V and 1 base from J, leaving 11 bases between. CDR3 bases: TGTGCCAGTAGTCGCGCCGAAGCCCAAGAGACCCAGTACTTC. This gives the protein CASSRAEAQETQYF.

This clonotype appeared a few times. The chain carries TRBV3-1 and TRBJ1-5, with no clear D. The ends were cut back, 0 bases at V and 6 bases at J, with 9 bases in the middle. CDR3 size: 14 residues. Germline V gives CDR1 LGHDT, CDR2 YNNKEL (reference sequence). The CDR3 sequence is CASSQDSSGQPQHF. CDR3 nucleotide sequence: TGTGCCAGCAGCCAAGACAGTTCCGGTCAGCCCCAGCATTTT.

This clonotype has at least ten counts. The chain has TRBV20-1 and TRBJ1-2; D is unclear. The CDR3 is made up of 13 amino acids. The V gene lost 0 bases and the J gene lost 1 base, with 6 bases spanning the gap. CDR1 and CDR2 (germline): DFQATT, SNEGSKA (reference sequence). The CDR3 is CSARDSVNYGYTF. The CDR3 DNA sequence: TGCAGTGCTAGAGACAGCGTTAACTATGGCTACACCTTC.

This clonotype was counted ten times or more. The rearrangement joins TRBV3-1 to TRBJ2-5; D is unclear. Germline lookup yields CDR1 LGHDT and CDR2 YNNKEL (reference sequence). This CDR3 comprises 13 residues. V dropped 0 bases and J dropped 5 bases, with 7 bases sitting between them. The CDR3 sequence is CASSQDRVETQYF. DNA of the CDR3: TGTGCCAGCAGCCAAGATCGGGTTGAGACCCAGTACTTC.

The table lists this clonotype with a few counts. This chain links TRBV3-1 with TRBJ2-1; unclear D gene. From germline, CDR1 is LGHDT and CDR2 YNNKEL (reference sequence). There are 12 residues in the CDR3. Trimming removed 1 base from V and 12 bases from J, with 10 bases in between. CDR3 in amino acids: CASSQGLSGQFF. CDR3 sequence (DNA): TGTGCCAGCAGCCAAGGTCTGAGTGGGCAGTTCTTC.